Listed here are 15 T cell receptor beta chains from one sample, sequenced in a study of blood T cell repertoires in COVID-19. Here immunoSEQ multiplex PCR was the method, and the copy in TCRdb shows in-frame clones only, minus some. The sample consists of about 40,000 clones, 60% to 80% of them appearing once. Sequenced input: peripheral blood. The receptors originated from a woman older than 75 with acute or convalescent COVID-19.

This clone was picked up one time. This chain connects TRBV19 to TRBJ1-1, with 8 nucleotides matching TRBD1. This CDR3 is 15 amino acids long. V trimming: 9 bases; J trimming: 1 base; junction bases outside the gene matches: 10. Looked up from germline, CDR1 is LNHDA and CDR2 is SQIVND (reference sequence). CDR3 region: CASIAPGQANTEAFF. CDR3 in DNA: TGTGCCAGCATCGCCCCGGGACAGGCGAACACTGAAGCTTTCTTT.

The chain links TRBV5-4 to TRBJ1-4; a possible D gene is TRBD1 (6 bases). The CDR3 runs to 13 residues. The V gene's germline CDR1 is SGHNT and CDR2 YYREEE (reference sequence). Trimming removed 3 bases at V and 7 bases at J, with 10 bases between. CDR3 nucleotide sequence: TGTGCCAGCAGCTCTCGACAGGCTGAAAAACTGTTTTTT. The encoded protein is CASSSRQAEKLFF.

The chain combines TRBV6-6 with TRBJ1-2; D is undetermined. V gave up 6 bases and J gave up 7 bases, with 12 bases separating them. CDR1 and CDR2 from the germline V gene are MNHNY and SVGAGI (reference sequence). CDR3 length: 12 residues. CDR3 sequence (DNA): TGTGCCAGCAGAGTGGTGGAGGGTGGCTACACCTTC. It translates to CASRVVEGGYTF.

J is TRBJ1-2 and V is TRBV7-9, with a tentative D call TRBD1 (5 bases). This CDR3 is 14 amino acids long. The germline V gene has CDR1 SEHNR and CDR2 FQNEAQ (reference sequence). The ends were cut back, 1 base at V and 3 bases at J, with 9 bases in the middle. CDR3 sequence reads: CASSLGTQHYGYTF. The CDR3 DNA follows: TGTGCCAGCAGCTTAGGGACACAACACTATGGCTACACCTTC.

The rearrangement links TRBV10-3 to TRBJ1-2, with 7 bases aligning to TRBD1. Germline loops: CDR1 ENHRY, CDR2 SYGVKD. The ends lost 3 bases at V and 7 bases at J; junction bases unmatched: 5. The length of the CDR3 is 13 residues. CDR3 coding DNA: TGTGCCATCAGTGAAGGGGGCCCCCTTGGCTACACCTTC. This gives the protein CAISEGGPLGYTF.

This sequence joins TRBV11-2 and TRBJ2-1; 11 positions agree with TRBD2. Germline trimming cut 4 bases from V and 9 bases from J; bases unmatched to any gene: 14. The CDR3 is 17 residues long. The germline V gene has CDR1 SGHAT and CDR2 FQNNGV. CDR3 sequence reads: CASSSSTLAGGRGEQFF. CDR3 DNA: TGTGCCAGCAGCTCTTCCACATTAGCGGGAGGGCGGGGTGAGCAGTTCTTC.

This chain uses TRBV5-1 with TRBJ1-5; TRBD1 is a possible D gene (5 bases). The CDR3 contains 13 residues. V lost 2 bases, J lost 5 bases, and 8 bases lay in between. Germline CDR1 is SGHRS and CDR2 is YFSETQ. DNA for the CDR3: TGCGCCAGCAGCTTTGCGGGGGATCAGCCCCAGCATTTT. Translated, it gives CASSFAGDQPQHF.

V is TRBV6-5 and J is TRBJ1-5; the match to TRBD1 covers 9 bases. Trimming at V came to 3 bases and at J to 6 bases, leaving 6 bases not matched to a gene. This CDR3 contains 15 residues. Germline lookup yields CDR1 MNHEY and CDR2 SVGAGI. CDR3 sequence: CASSYPDRGGQPQHF. In DNA form, the CDR3 reads TGTGCCAGCAGTTATCCGGACAGGGGTGGTCAGCCCCAGCATTTT.

The gene calls are TRBV10-3 and TRBJ2-1, with 8 positions matching TRBD1. This CDR3 spans 18 amino acids. Germline V CDR1 and CDR2: ENHRY, SYGVKD. The V gene end was trimmed by 0 bases and the J gene end by 7 bases; junction bases not matched to a gene: 14. DNA for the CDR3: TGTGCCATCAGTGAGTCGCGGCCCGCAGGGGGCACGAGGAATGAGCAGTTCTTC. Encoded protein: CAISESRPAGGTRNEQFF.

The chain uses TRBV30 and TRBJ1-5; the D is unclear. The CDR3 covers 13 residues. The V gene lost 5 bases and the J gene lost 5 bases, with 13 bases spanning the gap. Germline V CDR1 and CDR2: GTSNPN, SVGIG (reference sequence). For the CDR3, the DNA is TGTGCCTGGGCGGCGGGGATCGATCAGCCCCAGCATTTT. This sequence encodes CAWAAGIDQPQHF. Variable domain in full (rest from reference TRBV30 and TRBJ1-5): SQTIHQWPATLVQPVGSPLSLECTVEGTSNPNLYWYRQAAGRGLQLLFYSVGIGQISSEVPQNLSASRPQDRQFILSSKKLLLSDSGFYLCAWAAGIDQPQHFGDGTRLSIL.

The CDR3 loop reads CASSPYFFTPDREKLFF. CDR3 DNA: TGTGCCAGCAGTCCTTACTTCTTTACTCCCGATAGAGAAAAACTGTTTTTT. The chain has TRBV27 and TRBJ1-4; no firm D call. Germline CDR1 MNHEY, CDR2 SMNVEV (reference sequence). This CDR3 has 17 amino acids. Trimming removed 5 bases from V and 8 bases from J, with 24 bases in between.

The sample holds one count of this clone. The chain recombines TRBV24-1 with TRBJ2-3; D perhaps matches TRBD1 (6 bases). CDR3 length: 15 residues. The germline V gene has CDR1 KGHDR and CDR2 SFDVKD. Trimming removed 3 bases at V and 1 base at J, with 10 bases between. In DNA form, the CDR3 reads TGTGCCACCAGTGATCCGGACAGCGGCACAGATACGCAGTATTTT. Encoded protein: CATSDPDSGTDTQYF.

This clone has a single count. The gene calls are TRBV7-2 and TRBJ2-1, with 7 nucleotides matching TRBD2. The length of the CDR3 is 15 residues. The ends lost 1 base at V and 13 bases at J; junction bases unmatched: 13. Germline CDR1 SGHTA, CDR2 FQGNSA. The CDR3 here is CASSLGLAEGTSQFF. CDR3 bases: TGTGCCAGCAGCTTAGGGCTAGCGGAGGGTACATCACAGTTCTTC.

J is TRBJ2-2 and V is TRBV6-5, with TRBD1 matching over 7 bases. Trimming at V came to 0 bases and at J to 3 bases, leaving 1 base not matched to a gene. CDR1 and CDR2 from the germline V gene are MNHEY and SVGAGI. The CDR3 extends over 15 amino acids. The CDR3 loop reads CASSYSRGHTGELFF. The CDR3 DNA sequence: TGTGCCAGCAGTTACTCGAGGGGGCACACCGGGGAGCTGTTTTTT.

The gene calls are TRBV27 and TRBJ2-1; 11 nucleotides align to TRBD2. The CDR3 consists of 13 residues. CDR1 MNHEY and CDR2 SMNVEV come from the germline V gene (reference sequence). J lost 7 bases, V lost 7 bases, and 3 bases had no gene match. The CDR3, as DNA: TGTGCCAGCACCTGGACTAGCGGGAATGAGCAGTTCTTC. Its protein product is CASTWTSGNEQFF.